The following is a TCR beta chain sequence with its context. Antigen unknown. Primers used in a second PCR of about 7 to 12 cycles were a sample-barcoded 5' primer and a J-beta primer mix. A minimum of 2.5 million CDR3-containing paired-end reads was obtained for each sample. TCRdb recomputed calls from the 5' RACE reads with MiXCR, one row per CDR3 protein. The sample records around 1.5 million distinct CDR3 sequences, roughly 30% being singletons. The donors, all healthy, were Caucasians living in Russia, aged about 6 to 90. Extraction yielded at least 6 micrograms of total RNA per sample. The source of the sample is a study of blood T cells in healthy people across ages. General study points: Bulk PBMC profiling left naive and antigen-experienced comparisons inconclusive.

The clonotype comes from a woman aged 25 to 39 in good health. The source material was blood.

The CDR3 spells CASNLVRTPRTSTEAFF. The CDR3 region has the DNA TGTGCAAGCAACTTAGTCCGGACTCCTCGTACGAGCACTGAAGCTTTCTTT. The rearrangement uses TRBV21-1 and TRBJ1-1. TRBV21-1 is assigned pseudogene status. The CDR3 totals 17 residues.